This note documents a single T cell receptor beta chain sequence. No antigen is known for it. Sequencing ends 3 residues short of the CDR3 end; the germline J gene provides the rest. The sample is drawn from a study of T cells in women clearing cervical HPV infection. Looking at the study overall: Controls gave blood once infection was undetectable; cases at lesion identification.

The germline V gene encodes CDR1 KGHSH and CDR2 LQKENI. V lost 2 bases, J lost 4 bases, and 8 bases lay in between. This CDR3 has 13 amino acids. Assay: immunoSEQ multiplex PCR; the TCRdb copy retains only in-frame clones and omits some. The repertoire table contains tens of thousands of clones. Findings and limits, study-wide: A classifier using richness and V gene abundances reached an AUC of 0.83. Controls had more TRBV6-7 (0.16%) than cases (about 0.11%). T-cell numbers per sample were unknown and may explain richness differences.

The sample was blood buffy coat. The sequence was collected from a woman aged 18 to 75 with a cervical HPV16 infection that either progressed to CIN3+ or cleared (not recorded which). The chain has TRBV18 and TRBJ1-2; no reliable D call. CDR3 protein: CASSPTQGYGYTF. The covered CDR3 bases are TGTGCCAGCTCACCAACACAAGGCTATGGC.